The 11 T cell receptor beta chains in this list originate from one sample, sequenced in a study of cytomegalovirus exposure and HLA in healthy donors. Primers for the PCR totalled 60 Vbeta and 13 Jbeta. Sequencing was performed with immunoSEQ multiplex PCR; in TCRdb, only in-frame clones are kept and a portion is missing. The table records around 110,000 clones, 9% to 10% of them present only once. The sample comprised PBMCs. The receptors were sampled from a man younger than 45 in good health and CMV-seronegative.

This clone appeared a few times. V and J are TRBV5-6 and TRBJ2-3, with TRBD2 matching 12 bases. Losses at the gene ends were 5 bases for V and 3 bases for J; bases not matched to a gene: 1. CDR1 SGHDT and CDR2 YYEEEE come from the germline V gene. The CDR3 runs to 14 residues. CDR3 residues: CASRGTSGTDTQYF. Here the CDR3 DNA reads TGTGCCAGCAGGGGGACTAGCGGGACAGATACGCAGTATTTT.

This clone appeared a few times. The CDR3 here is CASSSWREGTNTGELFF. The CDR3 coding sequence is TGTGCCAGCAGCTCCTGGAGGGAGGGCACGAACACCGGGGAGCTGTTTTTT. This rearrangement joins TRBV28 to TRBJ2-2, with 7 bases matching TRBD2. This CDR3 comprises 17 residues. The V gene end was trimmed by 6 bases and the J gene end by 0 bases; junction bases not matched to a gene: 10. The germline CDR1 and CDR2 sequences are MDHEN and SYDVKM.

This clone occurred a few times. At one end the junction does not follow the germline gene, possibly because of a read error. The J gene is TRBJ1-5, the V gene TRBV19, with 9 bases lining up with TRBD1. Germline V gene data show CDR1 as LNHDA and CDR2 as SQIVND (reference sequence). This CDR3 is built from 12 residues. Here the CDR3 DNA reads TGTGCCAGTAGAGGAAGAACAGGGGGCCCGGGATTT. This sequence encodes CASRGRTGGPGF.

The chain combines TRBV23-1 with TRBJ2-7, with D possibly matching TRBD1 (6 bases). TRBV23-1 is annotated as an ORF whose role is uncertain. This CDR3 contains 16 residues. Trimming removed 5 bases from V and 7 bases from J, with 24 bases in between. CDR3 protein: CASSKTSQAGVCEQYF. The CDR3 region has the DNA TGCGCCAGCAGTAAAACCTCGCAGGCAGGGGTCTGTGAGCAGTACTTC.

The CDR3 loop reads CASSQQQGYEQYF. In DNA form, the CDR3 reads TGCGCCAGCAGCCAACAACAGGGCTACGAGCAGTACTTC. V is TRBV4-3 and J is TRBJ2-5, with a weak D call TRBD1 (6 bases). The J call is doubtful: the DNA matches TRBJ2-7 better. CDR1 and CDR2 (germline): LGHNA, YSLEER. CDR3 size: 13 residues.

The chain is built from TRBV9 and TRBJ1-1; no clear D. The CDR3 extends over 15 amino acids. The germline CDR1 and CDR2 sequences are SGDLS and YYNGEE. Trimming took off 0 bases at V and 3 bases at J, with 12 bases between the two ends. CDR3 bases: TGTGCCAGCAGCGTAGCCATGGAGGCCTACACTGAAGCTTTCTTT. As protein: CASSVAMEAYTEAFF.

A few counts support this clone. The gene calls are TRBV6-1 and TRBJ2-5; the match to TRBD2 covers 12 bases. The CDR3 is 15 amino acids. Per the germline V gene, CDR1 is MNHNS and CDR2 is SASEGT. With V trimmed by 2 bases and J by 5 bases, 3 bases remained unmatched. The CDR3 DNA reads TGTGCCAGCAGTGAACTAGCGGGGGGGCCGGAGACCCAGTACTTC. It translates to CASSELAGGPETQYF.

In this sample, this clone turned up a few times. The V gene is TRBV14, the J gene TRBJ1-2; 7 bases line up with TRBD1. This CDR3 contains 13 residues. Trimming removed 2 bases from V and 9 bases from J; junction bases left unmatched: 6. Germline values: CDR1 SGHDN, CDR2 FVKESK. This CDR3 is CASSQYRGGRYTF. The CDR3 DNA reads as TGTGCCAGCAGCCAATACAGGGGAGGACGCTACACCTTC.

This clone was found a few times. V is TRBV5-1 and J is TRBJ2-1; tentative D call: TRBD1 (5 bases). Germline V gene data show CDR1 as SGHRS and CDR2 as YFSETQ. V was cut by 0 bases and J by 8 bases, with 12 bases left in between. This CDR3 region has 14 residues. Here the CDR3 DNA reads TGCGCCAGCAGCTTGGGACAGAATCATCATGAGCAGTTCTTC. Translating it yields CASSLGQNHHEQFF.

This clone was counted only a few times. V usage is TRBV11-3 and J usage is TRBJ2-7; 8 bases line up with TRBD1. The germline gives CDR1 SGHNT, CDR2 YENEEA. This CDR3 contains 16 residues. Unmatched junction bases numbered 13, after V lost 5 bases and J lost 4 bases. Here the CDR3 DNA reads TGTGCCAGCAGCCCCCAAGGCCCGGACAGGGTATACGAGCAGTACTTC. Amino acids: CASSPQGPDRVYEQYF.

The chain links TRBV10-2 to TRBJ2-7, with TRBD2 matching over 10 bases. The CDR3 extends over 16 amino acids. V was pared by 6 bases and J by 6 bases, with 14 bases of the junction left unmatched. Germline CDR1 reads WSHSY; CDR2 reads SAAADI. Written as DNA, the CDR3 is TGCGCCAGCAGAGGAAACTTGGGGACTAGCGACGGCGAGCAGTACTTC. Protein product: CASRGNLGTSDGEQYF.